One sample yielded the 25 T cell receptor beta chains listed below, sequenced in a study of T-cell memory formation after mild COVID-19. TCRdb ran MiXCR on the 5' RACE reads and lists one entry per CDR3 protein. The sample carries 200,000 to 300,000 distinct CDR3 sequences, 15% to 20% recorded once. Sequenced sample: PBMCs or a T cell subset sorted from them (not recorded which). These TCRs come from a man younger than 30 who had mild COVID-19 (a few samples of this study predate the infection). Cell type and time point are not known.

V usage is TRBV18 and J usage is TRBJ1-5; D might be TRBD1 (5 bases). V lost 2 bases and J 8 bases, leaving 22 bases between the germline ends. Germline CDR1 is KGHSH and CDR2 is LQKENI. The length of the CDR3 is 17 residues. CDR3 amino acids: CASSPRGGSEAGEPQHF. Written as DNA, the CDR3 is TGTGCCAGCTCACCAAGGGGAGGGTCCGAAGCCGGGGAGCCCCAGCATTTT. The variable domain in full, completed from reference TRBV18 and TRBJ1-5, reads NAGVMQNPRHLVRRRGQEARLRCSPMKGHSHVYWYRQLPEEGLKFMVYLQKENIIDESGMPKERFSAEFPKEGPSILRIQQVVRGDSAAYFCASSPRGGSEAGEPQHFGDGTRLSIL.

This chain joins TRBV28 and TRBJ1-1; 8 nucleotides agree with TRBD1. The germline V gene encodes CDR1 MDHEN and CDR2 SYDVKM. This CDR3 region has 16 residues. V was clipped by 3 bases and J by 4 bases; unmatched bases: 10. CDR3 sequence (DNA): TGTGCCAGCAGTTTCTTTGAGACAGGGGCGGGCACTGAAGCTTTCTTT. The encoded protein is CASSFFETGAGTEAFF.

The chain employs TRBV7-6 and TRBJ1-1; D uncertain. Germline loops: CDR1 SGHVS, CDR2 FNYEAQ. The V gene lost 4 bases and the J gene lost 1 base, with 7 bases spanning the gap. The CDR3 covers 13 residues. CDR3 region: CASSSVGNTEAFF. In nucleotides, the CDR3 is TGTGCCAGCAGCTCGGTAGGGAACACTGAAGCTTTCTTT.

Only one count was recorded for this clonotype. The V gene is TRBV19, the J gene TRBJ1-5; D is unresolved. Germline values: CDR1 LNHDA, CDR2 SQIVND (reference sequence). V lost 4 bases, J lost 5 bases, and 15 bases lay in between. There are 15 residues in the CDR3. The CDR3 nucleotides are TGTGCCAGTAGTAAGGCCCGGGAGAGAGATCAGCCCCAGCATTTT. The encoded protein is CASSKARERDQPQHF.

This clonotype has only a few counts. The rearrangement links TRBV12-3 or TRBV12-4 to TRBJ1-2, with TRBD1 as a possible D gene (5 bases). This CDR3 is 13 amino acids long. V was pared by 6 bases and J by 4 bases, with 12 bases between. The CDR3 DNA reads TGTGCCAGCAGCCCGAGGGGCGGCTATGGCTACACCTTC. This codes for CASSPRGGYGYTF.

The V call is TRBV24-1, the J call TRBJ1-2, with no clear D. The CDR3 is made up of 10 amino acids. V was shortened by 5 bases and J by 8 bases, with 5 bases between the two germline ends. Germline V gene data show CDR1 as KGHDR and CDR2 as SFDVKD. In DNA form, the CDR3 reads TGTGCCACCAGTGGGACGGGCTACACCTTC. Translation: CATSGTGYTF.

This clonotype was seen a handful of times. The chain carries TRBV7-2 and TRBJ2-7; 12 bases agree with TRBD2. The CDR3 loop spans 18 amino acids. The V segment lost 1 base and the J segment 0 bases; nucleotides outside the gene matches: 7. Germline values: CDR1 SGHTA, CDR2 FQGNSA. DNA for the CDR3: TGTGCCAGCAGCTTAGGGCCACTAGCGGGGGGAATCTCCTACGAGCAGTACTTC. Translating it yields CASSLGPLAGGISYEQYF.

This clonotype has more than one count but fewer than ten. The rearrangement uses TRBV12-3 or TRBV12-4 and TRBJ1-5; D is uncertain. The CDR3 loop spans 12 amino acids. The germline V and J ends were trimmed by 10 bases and 4 bases, with 11 bases remaining between them. The CDR3 DNA follows: TGTGCCACCTCGTCCGGGAATCAGCCCCAGCATTTT. It codes for CATSSGNQPQHF.

V usage is TRBV27 and J usage is TRBJ2-7; D might be TRBD1 (6 bases). Trimming left V 1 base short and J 5 bases short, with 18 bases between. This CDR3 is built from 16 residues. Germline V gene data show CDR1 as MNHEY and CDR2 as SMNVEV (reference sequence). The CDR3 DNA sequence: TGTGCCAGCAGTTTATTAGGGGGTTTGAGGGGCAACGAGCAGTACTTC. Protein sequence: CASSLLGGLRGNEQYF.

This clonotype has more than one count but fewer than ten. The chain is built from TRBV25-1 and TRBJ2-3; TRBD2 matches 8 bases. Germline values: CDR1 MGHDK, CDR2 SYGVNS. J was trimmed by 2 bases and V by 1 base; bases with no gene match: 2. The CDR3 has 15 amino acids. For the CDR3, the DNA is TGTGCCAGCAGTGAATGGCGGGGGGTCACAGATACGCAGTATTTT. Translating it yields CASSEWRGVTDTQYF.

This clonotype was detected a few times. V and J are TRBV6-2 or TRBV6-3 and TRBJ2-6; D remains ambiguous. V was clipped by 4 bases and J by 0 bases, with 4 bases between them. CDR3 size: 14 residues. Per the germline V gene, CDR1 is MNHEY and CDR2 is SVGEGT. Here the CDR3 DNA reads TGTGCCAGCAGTTGGTTCTCTGGGGCCAACGTCCTGACTTTC. Translation: CASSWFSGANVLTF.

This clonotype was seen a few times. J is TRBJ2-7 and V is TRBV28; D is perhaps TRBD1 (6 bases). CDR3 size: 14 residues. Trimming left V 5 bases short and J 5 bases short, with 16 bases between. CDR1 and CDR2 (germline): MDHEN, SYDVKM. CDR3 coding DNA: TGTGCCAGCAGTCCACAGGGCCCACCCCACGAGCAGTACGTC. Its protein product is CASSPQGPPHEQYV.

There are a few counts of this clonotype. V gene TRBV11-2 combines with J gene TRBJ2-7, with D unresolved. CDR3 length: 12 amino acids. Between the trimmed V and J ends, which lost 3 bases and 4 bases, there was a span of 7 bases. Germline V CDR1 and CDR2: SGHAT, FQNNGV. The CDR3 loop reads CASSFVRYEQYV. In DNA form, the CDR3 reads TGTGCCAGCAGCTTTGTCCGATACGAGCAGTACGTC.

Only a few counts were recorded for this clonotype. The chain carries TRBV25-1 and TRBJ1-1; 8 bases match TRBD1. The CDR3 consists of 15 residues. Germline lookup yields CDR1 MGHDK and CDR2 SYGVNS. With V trimmed by 0 bases and J by 11 bases, 11 bases remained unmatched. The CDR3 DNA follows: TGTGCCAGCAGTGAATATAGTGGCAACAGGGGGTTCGCTTTCTTT. Translated, it gives CASSEYSGNRGFAFF. The entire variable domain, with the rest obtained from reference TRBV25-1 and TRBJ1-1, is as follows: EADIYQTPRYLVIGTGKKITLECSQTMGHDKMYWYQQDPGMELHLIHYSYGVNSTEKGDLSSESTVSRIRTEHFPLTLESARPSHTSQYLCASSEYSGNRGFAFFGQGTRLTVV.

This chain joins TRBV6-1 and TRBJ1-2; 7 positions match TRBD1. CDR1 is MNHNS and CDR2 is SASEGT in the germline V gene. With V trimmed by 8 bases and J by 3 bases, 9 bases remained unmatched. CDR3 length equals 14 residues. CDR3 coding DNA: TGTGCCAGCCCTACCCCAGGGGGAGACTATGGCTACACCTTC. The encoded protein is CASPTPGGDYGYTF.

This clonotype came up a few times. J is TRBJ1-2 and V is TRBV20-1, with 7 bases that match TRBD1. In germline, CDR1 is DFQATT, CDR2 SNEGSKA (reference sequence). CDR3 size: 13 residues. The J segment lost 4 bases and the V segment lost 6 bases, leaving 8 bases of the junction unmatched. This CDR3 reads CSATAGTAYGYTF. The CDR3 DNA reads as TGCAGTGCAACCGCCGGGACAGCCTATGGCTACACCTTC.

The V and J genes are TRBV6-2 or TRBV6-3 and TRBJ2-7; D is undetermined. V was pared by 0 bases and J by 9 bases, with 12 bases between. CDR1 and CDR2 from the germline V gene are MNHEY and SVGEGT. CDR3 length equals 13 residues. The CDR3 coding sequence is TGTGCCAGCAGTTACTCGATCGTTGGGGTGCAGTACGTC. This encodes CASSYSIVGVQYV.

This clonotype was recorded a few times. This chain links TRBV5-1 with TRBJ2-1, with D possibly called TRBD1 or TRBD2 (5 bases each). The ends were cut back, 6 bases at V and 7 bases at J, with 14 bases in the middle. From germline, CDR1 is SGHRS and CDR2 YFSETQ. This CDR3 has 13 amino acids. As DNA, the CDR3 is TGCGCCAGCATTGGGGACCCGAGAAATGAGCAGTTCTTC. Protein: CASIGDPRNEQFF.

This clonotype was counted only a few times. The chain couples TRBV15 to TRBJ2-1; D ambiguous. V was clipped by 1 base and J by 13 bases, with 8 bases between them. The germline CDR1 and CDR2 sequences are LNHNV and YYDKDF (reference sequence). The CDR3 is 11 residues long. The CDR3 DNA reads TGTGCCACCAGCAGAGGACCGGACCAGTTCTTC. Protein sequence: CATSRGPDQFF.

This clonotype was found a few times. The chain couples TRBV20-1 to TRBJ1-1, with TRBD1 as a possible D gene (5 bases). CDR3 size: 12 residues. Germline CDR1 DFQATT, CDR2 SNEGSKA (reference sequence). V shed 5 bases and J shed 6 bases, with 13 bases lying between them. The CDR3 DNA follows: TGCAGTGCTGCCCATGGGACGGCTGAAGCTTTCTTT. This translates into CSAAHGTAEAFF.

The chain links TRBV7-9 to TRBJ1-1, with D maybe TRBD1 (6 bases). This CDR3 is 15 amino acids long. Germline CDR1 and CDR2: SEHNR and FQNEAQ (reference sequence). V dropped 2 bases and J dropped 4 bases, with 14 bases sitting between them. CDR3 sequence (DNA): TGTGCCAGCAGCTTATCTGGAGGGGGTAGCACTGAAGCTTTCTTT. It encodes CASSLSGGGSTEAFF.

The chain employs TRBV5-1 and TRBJ2-2, with D perhaps matching TRBD1 or TRBD2 (5 bases each). The germline gives CDR1 SGHRS, CDR2 YFSETQ. The V gene lost 4 bases and the J gene lost 3 bases, with 16 bases spanning the gap. This CDR3 has 16 residues. The CDR3 DNA follows: TGCGCCAGCAGCCTCAGGGTCCGGGGTTACACCGGGGAGCTGTTTTTT. Its translation: CASSLRVRGYTGELFF.

CDR3 in amino acids: CASSQTGYKNIQYF. The CDR3, as DNA: TGTGCCAGCAGCCAGACAGGGTACAAAAACATTCAGTACTTC. This rearrangement joins TRBV3-1 to TRBJ2-4, with 7 nucleotides matching TRBD1. J gave up 3 bases and V 3 bases, and 2 bases lay outside the gene matches. The CDR3 length is 14 residues. The germline V gene encodes CDR1 LGHDT and CDR2 YNNKEL (reference sequence).

The chain has TRBV7-8 and TRBJ1-2; D not certain. CDR1 is SGHVS and CDR2 is FQNEAQ in the germline V gene. Trimming shortened V by 5 bases and J by 8 bases, and 18 bases separated the two germline ends. The CDR3 is 14 residues long. The CDR3 here is CASSPPGILEGYTF. CDR3 bases: TGTGCCAGCAGCCCCCCGGGAATCCTTGAGGGCTACACCTTC.

Here the CDR3 DNA reads TGTGCCGGGACAGGGTTTGGCACAGATACGCAGTATTTT. It translates to CAGTGFGTDTQYF. The V call is TRBV30, the J call TRBJ2-3, with 9 bases matching TRBD1. The CDR3 is made up of 13 amino acids. Looked up from germline, CDR1 is GTSNPN and CDR2 is SVGIG (reference sequence). V was pared by 8 bases and J by 1 base, with 4 bases of the junction left unmatched.